A selection of T cell receptor beta chains follows, all from one sample in a study of tumor-infiltrating lymphocytes in primary liver carcinoma. TCRdb redid the calling of the multiplex PCR reads with MiXCR, one entry per CDR3 protein. The data hold over 35,000 distinct CDR3 sequences, with around 66% observed a single time. The sequenced sample consisted of liver tumor tissue from sampling region 2. Every receptor here comes from a man aged 35-49 years with primary liver carcinoma and hepatitis B virus infection. Both conserved end residues are trimmed from each CDR3.

j_call | v_call | cdr3_length | cdr3_aa
TRBJ2-5 | TRBV29-1 | 10 | SVWSTGETQY
TRBJ2-1 | TRBV30 | 14 | AWSVWRLAGMNEQF
TRBJ2-1 | TRBV14 | 15 | ASSQEGQGIGYNEHF
TRBJ2-7 | TRBV11-1 | 11 | ASRGRRSYKQY
TRBJ2-2 | TRBV13 | 13 | ASNLTSGRAGELF
TRBJ1-1 | TRBV2 | 13 | ANSERRGEGSKAF
TRBJ2-3 | TRBV9 | 13 | ASSVAAGRTDTQY
TRBJ2-3 | TRBV29-1 | 13 | CVGGGAGITDTRY
TRBJ1-6 | TRBV4-3 | 18 | ASSQDPQEQRSSYNSPLH
TRBJ2-5 | TRBV5-6 | 14 | ASSEGRGYHQETQY
TRBJ2-7 | TRBV24-1 | 11 | ATSDWEGYEQY
TRBJ2-3 | TRBV5-5 | 12 | ASSWGMVADTQY
TRBJ1-5 | TRBV10-3 | 11 | AINADRDGPQH
TRBJ2-1 | TRBV6-5 | 11 | ASSGGGRNEQF
TRBJ2-5 | TRBV5-1 | 13 | ASSLGLAYGETQY
TRBJ2-3 | TRBV6-4 | 12 | ASAAPKSTDTQY
TRBJ2-4 | TRBV6-1 | 15 | ASSGALFVVAKDIQY
TRBJ2-2 | TRBV6-1 | 14 | ASSEEAVESAGELF
TRBJ2-1 | TRBV11-3 | 12 | ASSLFPGYNEQS
TRBJ2-3 | TRBV10-3 | 16 | AISESLARGPHTDTQY
TRBJ1-2 | TRBV6-5 | 13 | ASSPQGTINYGYT
TRBJ2-2 | TRBV4-1 | 15 | ASSPQTGVLNTGELF
TRBJ2-7 | TRBV6-5 | 11 | ASSYGTCYEQY
TRBJ2-1 | TRBV6-5 | 12 | ASSLQGASNGQF
TRBJ2-1 | TRBV29-1 | 11 | NGTSGKLCEQF
TRBJ2-1 | TRBV19 | 13 | TISSGTAATHEQF
TRBJ2-2 | TRBV5-5 | 12 | ASSLGGGGGELF
TRBJ2-5 | TRBV5-6 | 12 | ASSTGQGQETQN
TRBJ1-1 | TRBV11-2 | 12 | ASSWGRMNTEAF
TRBJ1-4 | TRBV30 | 11 | AWSNQGREELF
TRBJ2-1 | TRBV12-3/TRBV12-4 | 10 | ASILGVNEQF
TRBJ1-1 | TRBV6-2/TRBV6-3 | 14 | ASSNSLVYYHTEAF
TRBJ2-4 | TRBV4-3 | 11 | ASRQEEGSIQY
TRBJ2-3 | TRBV12-3/TRBV12-4 | 14 | ASSPMTSGVTDTQY
TRBJ1-1 | TRBV29-1 | 12 | SGRRGGGDTEAF
TRBJ1-1 | TRBV14 | 14 | ASSQVRWLMNTEAF
TRBJ2-7 | TRBV29-1 | 11 | SVAPTGLHGHY
TRBJ2-2 | TRBV6-1 | 11 | ASKTDNTGELF
TRBJ1-6 | TRBV30 | 12 | AWNVESNNSPLH
TRBJ1-1 | TRBV5-4 | 13 | ASCEGSALSTEAF
TRBJ1-6 | TRBV6-6 | 12 | ASTHTGGSSPLH
TRBJ2-5 | TRBV6-2/TRBV6-3 | 16 | PSNSHPRDLLYQGTQY
TRBJ2-7 | TRBV6-2/TRBV6-3 | 11 | ASSYEVPYRQY